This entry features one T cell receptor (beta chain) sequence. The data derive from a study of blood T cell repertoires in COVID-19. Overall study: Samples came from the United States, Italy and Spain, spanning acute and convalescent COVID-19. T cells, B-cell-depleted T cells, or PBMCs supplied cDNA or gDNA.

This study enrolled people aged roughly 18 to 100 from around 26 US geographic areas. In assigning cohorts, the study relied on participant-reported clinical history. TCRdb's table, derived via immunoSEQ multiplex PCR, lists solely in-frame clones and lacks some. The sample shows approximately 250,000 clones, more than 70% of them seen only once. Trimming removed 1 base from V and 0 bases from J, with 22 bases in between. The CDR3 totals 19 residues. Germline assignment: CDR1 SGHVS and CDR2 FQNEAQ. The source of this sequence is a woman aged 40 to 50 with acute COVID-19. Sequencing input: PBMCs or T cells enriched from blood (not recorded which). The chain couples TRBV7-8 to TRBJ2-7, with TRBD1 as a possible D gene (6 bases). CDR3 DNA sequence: TGTGCCAGCAGCTTAGTATTAAGAGGACAGCTTCCCCTCTCCTACGAGCAGTACGTC. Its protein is CASSLVLRGQLPLSYEQYV.